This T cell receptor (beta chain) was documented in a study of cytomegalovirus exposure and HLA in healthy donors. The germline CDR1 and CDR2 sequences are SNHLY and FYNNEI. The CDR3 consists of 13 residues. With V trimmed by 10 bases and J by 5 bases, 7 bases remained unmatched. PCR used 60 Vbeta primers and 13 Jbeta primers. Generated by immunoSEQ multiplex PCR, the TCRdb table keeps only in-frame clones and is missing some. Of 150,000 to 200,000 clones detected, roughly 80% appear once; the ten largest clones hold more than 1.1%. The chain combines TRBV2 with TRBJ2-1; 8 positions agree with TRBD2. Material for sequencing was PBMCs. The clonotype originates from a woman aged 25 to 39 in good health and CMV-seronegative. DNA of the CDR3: TGTGCCACAGGGACTAGTAGCGACAATGAGCAGTTCTTC. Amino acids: CATGTSSDNEQFF.